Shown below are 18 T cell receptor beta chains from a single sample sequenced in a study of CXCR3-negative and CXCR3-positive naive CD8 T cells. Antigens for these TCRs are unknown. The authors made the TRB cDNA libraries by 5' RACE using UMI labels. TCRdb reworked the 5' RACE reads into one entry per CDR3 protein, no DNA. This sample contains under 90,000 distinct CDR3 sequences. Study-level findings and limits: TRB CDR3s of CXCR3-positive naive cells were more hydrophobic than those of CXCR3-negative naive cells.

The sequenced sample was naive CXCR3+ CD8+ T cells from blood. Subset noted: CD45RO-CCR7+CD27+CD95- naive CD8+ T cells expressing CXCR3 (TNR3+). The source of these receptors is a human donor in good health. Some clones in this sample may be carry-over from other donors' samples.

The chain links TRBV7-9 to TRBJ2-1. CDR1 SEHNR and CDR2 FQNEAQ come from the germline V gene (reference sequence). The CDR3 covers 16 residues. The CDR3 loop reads CASSFPRQSSYNEQFF.

CDR3 region: CASSQVAGADTQYF. The gene calls are TRBV4-1 and TRBJ2-3; TCRdb reports TRBD2, a call that lacks DNA to check it against. Germline assignment: CDR1 MGHRA and CDR2 YSYEKL. The CDR3 contains 14 residues.

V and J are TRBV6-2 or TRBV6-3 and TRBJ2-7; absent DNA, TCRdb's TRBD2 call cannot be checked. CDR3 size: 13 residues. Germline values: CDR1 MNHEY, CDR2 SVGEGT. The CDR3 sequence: CASSYGTSGEQYF.

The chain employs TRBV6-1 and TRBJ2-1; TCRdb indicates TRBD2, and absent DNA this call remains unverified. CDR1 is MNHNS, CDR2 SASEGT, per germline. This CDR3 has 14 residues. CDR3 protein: CASTVAGSYNEQFF.

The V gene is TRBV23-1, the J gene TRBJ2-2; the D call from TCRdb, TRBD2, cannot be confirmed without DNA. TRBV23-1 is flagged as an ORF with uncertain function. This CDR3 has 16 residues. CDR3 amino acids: CASSQVLLRNTGELFF.

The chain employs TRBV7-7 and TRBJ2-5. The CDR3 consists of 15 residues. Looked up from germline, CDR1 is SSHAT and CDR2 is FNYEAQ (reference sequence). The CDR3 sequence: CASSLLGIDGETQYF.

The CDR3 protein is CASSSDRGGTGELFF. This chain connects TRBV2 to TRBJ2-2; TCRdb picks TRBD2, but there is no DNA to check that call. There are 15 residues in the CDR3. CDR1 is SNHLY, CDR2 FYNNEI, per germline. The whole variable domain, filled in from reference TRBV2 and TRBJ2-2, reads EPEVTQTPSHQVTQMGQEVILRCVPISNHLYFYWYRQILGQKVEFLVSFYNNEISEKSEIFDDQFSVERPDGSNFTLKIRSTKLEDSAMYFCASSSDRGGTGELFFGEGSRLTVL.

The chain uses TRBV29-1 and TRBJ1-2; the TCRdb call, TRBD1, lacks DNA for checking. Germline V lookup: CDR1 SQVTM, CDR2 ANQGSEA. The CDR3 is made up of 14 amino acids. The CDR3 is CSLRDRGLRYGYTF.

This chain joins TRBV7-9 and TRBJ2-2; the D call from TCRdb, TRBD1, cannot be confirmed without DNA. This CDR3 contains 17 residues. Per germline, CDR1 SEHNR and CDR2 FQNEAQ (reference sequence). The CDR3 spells CASSSGTGVTNTGELFF.

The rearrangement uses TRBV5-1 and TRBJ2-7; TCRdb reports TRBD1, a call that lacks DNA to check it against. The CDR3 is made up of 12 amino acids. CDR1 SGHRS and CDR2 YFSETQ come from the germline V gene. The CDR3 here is CASSRDVYEQYF. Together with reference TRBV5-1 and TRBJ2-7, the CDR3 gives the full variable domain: KAGVTQTPRYLIKTRGQQVTLSCSPISGHRSVSWYQQTPGQGLQFLFEYFSETQRNKGNFPGRFSGRQFSNSRSEMNVSTLELGDSALYLCASSRDVYEQYFGPGTRLTVT.

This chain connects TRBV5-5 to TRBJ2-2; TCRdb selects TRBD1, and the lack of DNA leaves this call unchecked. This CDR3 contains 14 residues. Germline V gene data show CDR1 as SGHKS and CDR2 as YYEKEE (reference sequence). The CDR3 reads CASSPPERTGELFF.

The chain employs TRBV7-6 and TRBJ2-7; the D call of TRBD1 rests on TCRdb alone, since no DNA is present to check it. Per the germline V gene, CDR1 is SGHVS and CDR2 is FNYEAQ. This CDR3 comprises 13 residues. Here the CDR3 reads CASSSRVKEEQYF.

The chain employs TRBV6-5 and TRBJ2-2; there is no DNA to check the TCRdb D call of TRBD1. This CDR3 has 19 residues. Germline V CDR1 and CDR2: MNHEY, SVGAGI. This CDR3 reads CASSYLFRGDIKNTGELFF.

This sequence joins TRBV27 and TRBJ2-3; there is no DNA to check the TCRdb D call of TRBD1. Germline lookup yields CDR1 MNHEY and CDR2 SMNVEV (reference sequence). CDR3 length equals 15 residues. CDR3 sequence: CASSQGGGVTDTQYF.

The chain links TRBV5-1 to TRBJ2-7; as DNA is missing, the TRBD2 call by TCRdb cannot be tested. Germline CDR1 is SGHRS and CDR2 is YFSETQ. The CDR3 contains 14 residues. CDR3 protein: CASSQAGGVYEQYF.

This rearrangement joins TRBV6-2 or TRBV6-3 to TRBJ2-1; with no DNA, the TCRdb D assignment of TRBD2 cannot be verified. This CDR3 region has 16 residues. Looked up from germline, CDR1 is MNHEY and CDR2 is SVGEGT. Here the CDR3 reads CASSYGEGLVYNEQFF.

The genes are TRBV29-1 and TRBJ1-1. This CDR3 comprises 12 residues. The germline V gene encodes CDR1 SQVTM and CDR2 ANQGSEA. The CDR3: CSVADSNTEAFF.

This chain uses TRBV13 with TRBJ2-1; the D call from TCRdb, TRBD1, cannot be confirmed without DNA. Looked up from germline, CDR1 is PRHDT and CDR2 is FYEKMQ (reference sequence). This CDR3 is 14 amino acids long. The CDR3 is CASSPEQDWDEQFF.